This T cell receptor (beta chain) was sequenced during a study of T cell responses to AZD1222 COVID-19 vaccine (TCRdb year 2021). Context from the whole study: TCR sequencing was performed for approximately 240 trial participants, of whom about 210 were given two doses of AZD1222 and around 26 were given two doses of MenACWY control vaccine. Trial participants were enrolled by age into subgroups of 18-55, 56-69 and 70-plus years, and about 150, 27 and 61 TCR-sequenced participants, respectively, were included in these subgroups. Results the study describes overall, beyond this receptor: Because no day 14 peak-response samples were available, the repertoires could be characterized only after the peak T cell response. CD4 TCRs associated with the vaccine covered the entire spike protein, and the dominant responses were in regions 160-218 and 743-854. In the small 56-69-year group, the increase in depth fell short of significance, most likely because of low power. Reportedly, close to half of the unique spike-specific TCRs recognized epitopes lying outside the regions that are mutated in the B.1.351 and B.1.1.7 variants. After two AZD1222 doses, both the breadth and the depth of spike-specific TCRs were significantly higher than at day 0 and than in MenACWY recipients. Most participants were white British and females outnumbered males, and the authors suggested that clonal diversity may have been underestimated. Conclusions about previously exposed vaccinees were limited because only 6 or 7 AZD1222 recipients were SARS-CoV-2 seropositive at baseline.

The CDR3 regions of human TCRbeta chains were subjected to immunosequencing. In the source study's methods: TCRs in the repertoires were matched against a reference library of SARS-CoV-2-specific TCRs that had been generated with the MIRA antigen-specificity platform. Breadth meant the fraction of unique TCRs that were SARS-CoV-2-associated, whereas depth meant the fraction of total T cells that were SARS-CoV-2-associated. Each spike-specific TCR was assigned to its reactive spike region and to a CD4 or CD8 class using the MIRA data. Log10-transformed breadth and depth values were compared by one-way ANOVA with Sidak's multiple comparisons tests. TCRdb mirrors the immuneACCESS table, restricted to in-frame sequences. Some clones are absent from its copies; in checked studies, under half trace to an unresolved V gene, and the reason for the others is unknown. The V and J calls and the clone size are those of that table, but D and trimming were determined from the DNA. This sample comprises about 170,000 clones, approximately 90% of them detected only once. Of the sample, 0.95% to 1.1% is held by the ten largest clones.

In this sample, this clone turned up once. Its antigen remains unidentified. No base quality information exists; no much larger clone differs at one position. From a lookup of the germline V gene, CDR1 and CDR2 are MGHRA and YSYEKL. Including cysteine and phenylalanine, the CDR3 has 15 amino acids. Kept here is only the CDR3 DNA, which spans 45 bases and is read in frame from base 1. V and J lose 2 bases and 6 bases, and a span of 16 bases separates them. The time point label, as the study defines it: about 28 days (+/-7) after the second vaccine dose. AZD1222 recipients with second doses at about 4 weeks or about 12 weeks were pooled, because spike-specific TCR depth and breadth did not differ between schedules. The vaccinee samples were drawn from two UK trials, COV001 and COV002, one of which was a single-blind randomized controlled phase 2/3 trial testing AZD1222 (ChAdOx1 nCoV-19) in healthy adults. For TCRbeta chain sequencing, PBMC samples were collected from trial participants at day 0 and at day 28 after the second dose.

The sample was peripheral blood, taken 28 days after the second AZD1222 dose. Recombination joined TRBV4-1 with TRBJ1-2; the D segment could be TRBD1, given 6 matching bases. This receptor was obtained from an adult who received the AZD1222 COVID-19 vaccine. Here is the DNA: TGCGCCAGCAGCCAACCTCTACAGGGTCTACATGGCTACACCTTC. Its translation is CASSQPLQGLHGYTF.